What follows are 21 T cell receptor beta chains derived from one specimen sequenced in a study. Using its own MiXCR run on the RT-PCR reads, TCRdb lists one record per CDR3 protein. Here the sample spans hundreds of thousands of distinct CDR3 sequences, approximately 15% being singletons. Sequenced input: memory CD4+ T cells from blood. The receptors originated from a female donor in good health, serving as a healthy control.

This clonotype appeared many times. The rearrangement links TRBV20-1 to TRBJ2-1; D gene ambiguous. Trimming pared 3 bases from V and 7 bases from J, leaving 19 bases between. The CDR3 contains 15 residues. Germline V lookup: CDR1 DFQATT, CDR2 SNEGSKA (reference sequence). In nucleotides, the CDR3 is TGCAGTGCTAGCTCTTTCCAGGTCAGCCCGAATGAGCAGTTCTTC. Translated: CSASSFQVSPNEQFF.

In nucleotides, the CDR3 is TGCGCCAGCAGCCAAGTGCCGGGACTGTCTAGAGAGACCCAGTACTTC. It translates to CASSQVPGLSRETQYF. The chain has TRBV4-1 and TRBJ2-5, with a weak D call TRBD2 (6 bases). CDR3 length: 16 amino acids. V gave up 1 base and J gave up 4 bases, with 16 bases separating them. From germline, CDR1 is MGHRA and CDR2 YSYEKL.

This clonotype was recorded many times. V is TRBV20-1 and J is TRBJ2-1; TRBD2 matches at 12 bases. V dropped 0 bases and J dropped 9; count of bases not matched to a gene: 9. This CDR3 has 16 residues. In germline, CDR1 is DFQATT, CDR2 SNEGSKA (reference sequence). DNA for the CDR3: TGCAGTGCTAGAGATTCAAGACTAGCGGGAGCTGGTGAGCAGTTCTTC. It encodes CSARDSRLAGAGEQFF.

This clonotype has just a few counts. The chain joins TRBV10-3 to TRBJ2-3, with D possibly TRBD1 on 5 matching bases. The CDR3 has 15 amino acids. V dropped 2 bases and J dropped 2 bases, with 11 bases sitting between them. Germline V gene sequence: CDR1 ENHRY, CDR2 SYGVKD. CDR3 DNA: TGTGCCATCAGTGAGGGGGCACAAAACACAGATACGCAGTATTTT. It translates to CAISEGAQNTDTQYF.

The rearrangement joins TRBV20-1 to TRBJ2-3; 7 bases are a match to TRBD2. This CDR3 spans 15 amino acids. Germline trimming cut 5 bases from V and 4 bases from J; bases unmatched to any gene: 12. From germline, CDR1 is DFQATT and CDR2 SNEGSKA (reference sequence). In DNA, the CDR3 is TGCAGTGCTGCAGACAACGCGGGAGTTTCAGATACGCAGTATTTT. The encoded protein is CSAADNAGVSDTQYF.

In its sample, this clonotype was seen many times. The chain couples TRBV10-3 to TRBJ2-7, with 8 bases lining up with TRBD2. Germline V CDR1 and CDR2: ENHRY, SYGVKD. The V and J ends lost 3 bases and 5 bases, in that order; junction bases with no gene match: 9. The CDR3 is 15 residues long. The CDR3 region has the DNA TGTGCCATCAGTGAAGGGACGGGGGGGTTCGACGAGCAGTACTTC. This sequence encodes CAISEGTGGFDEQYF.

This chain uses TRBV6-2 or TRBV6-3 with TRBJ2-5; D remains ambiguous. The CDR3 spans 13 residues. Germline loops: CDR1 MNHEY, CDR2 SVGEGT. Trimming pared 6 bases from V and 2 bases from J, leaving 10 bases between. This CDR3 is CASRDVGQETQYF. The CDR3 nucleotides read TGTGCCAGCAGGGACGTGGGGCAAGAGACCCAGTACTTC.

The J gene is TRBJ2-7, the V gene TRBV7-9, with D possibly matching TRBD1 (5 bases). The CDR3 has 13 residues. The germline CDR1 and CDR2 sequences are SEHNR and FQNEAQ (reference sequence). V was shortened by 1 base and J by 12 bases, with 16 bases between the two germline ends. CDR3: CASSLVLVNRLYF. The CDR3, as DNA: TGTGCCAGCAGCTTAGTTTTGGTGAACAGGTTGTACTTC.

This clonotype was counted many times. The chain combines TRBV9 with TRBJ2-5; D is uncertain. The length of the CDR3 is 13 residues. Deletions cut 7 bases from V and 2 bases from J, with 12 bases between. Germline V lookup: CDR1 SGDLS, CDR2 YYNGEE. DNA of the CDR3: TGTGCCAGCGGGCAGAGCCAGCAAGAGACCCAGTACTTC. Residues: CASGQSQQETQYF. Filled out from reference TRBV9 and TRBJ2-5, the complete variable domain reads DSGVTQTPKHLITATGQRVTLRCSPRSGDLSVYWYQQSLDQGLQFLIQYYNGEERAKGNILERFSAQQFPDLHSELNLSSLELGDSALYFCASGQSQQETQYFGPGTRLLVL.

This chain connects TRBV20-1 to TRBJ2-1; D uncertain. The V gene lost 5 bases and the J gene lost 3 bases, with 14 bases spanning the gap. Germline CDR1 reads DFQATT; CDR2 reads SNEGSKA (reference sequence). This CDR3 contains 14 residues. CDR3 sequence: CSAVGSTLYNEQFF. CDR3 nucleotides: TGCAGTGCTGTTGGGTCAACCCTCTACAATGAGCAGTTCTTC.

V gene TRBV7-2 combines with J gene TRBJ2-7; unclear D gene. The CDR3 runs to 14 residues. In germline, CDR1 is SGHTA, CDR2 FQGNSA. V was trimmed by 1 base and J by 0 bases, leaving 7 bases between them. The DNA for the CDR3 is TGTGCCAGCAGCTTAGAGAGTTACTCCTACGAGCAGTACTTC. Translated, it gives CASSLESYSYEQYF.

In its sample, this clonotype was seen a few times. The genes are TRBV6-6 and TRBJ2-5; 12 bases are shared with TRBD2. V lost 6 bases, J lost 2 bases, and 10 bases stayed unmatched. Germline values: CDR1 MNHNY, CDR2 SVGAGI (reference sequence). This CDR3 region has 17 residues. The DNA of the CDR3 is TGTGCCAGCAGCCGTCGACTAGCGGGGGACGAGCAAGAGACCCAGTACTTC. Residues: CASSRRLAGDEQETQYF.

This clonotype was counted ten times or more. The chain has TRBV29-1 and TRBJ2-5; D is possibly TRBD2 (6 bases). Germline values: CDR1 SQVTM, CDR2 ANQGSEA. CDR3 length equals 14 residues. Trimming cost V 8 bases and J 2 bases, with 18 bases left between them. The CDR3 region is CSTFPLANQETQYF. CDR3 DNA: TGCAGCACTTTCCCACTAGCCAATCAAGAGACCCAGTACTTC.

This clonotype was observed at least ten times. The genes are TRBV6-5 and TRBJ2-5; 9 bases agree with TRBD1. Germline assignment: CDR1 MNHEY and CDR2 SVGAGI. V was clipped by 0 bases and J by 2 bases; unmatched bases: 4. CDR3 length: 16 residues. CDR3 sequence reads: CASSYSTGTGQETQYF. The CDR3, as DNA: TGTGCCAGCAGTTACTCGACTGGGACAGGGCAAGAGACCCAGTACTTC.

This clonotype was seen repeatedly, ten times or more. This sequence joins TRBV20-1 and TRBJ2-3, with D perhaps assigned TRBD1 or TRBD2 (6 bases each). The germline CDR1 and CDR2 sequences are DFQATT and SNEGSKA (reference sequence). The CDR3 runs to 13 residues. Between the trimmed V and J ends, which lost 4 bases and 3 bases, there was a span of 11 bases. The CDR3 nucleotides are TGCAGTGCTATTACAGGGACTACAGATACGCAGTATTTT. Encoded protein: CSAITGTTDTQYF.

The gene calls are TRBV18 and TRBJ2-7, with unresolved D. This CDR3 contains 16 residues. In germline, CDR1 is KGHSH, CDR2 LQKENI. Trimming took 3 bases from V and 2 from J, leaving 17 bases between them. CDR3 amino acids: CASSPSPAYRTYEQYF. DNA for the CDR3: TGTGCCAGCTCACCGAGTCCCGCGTATCGGACCTACGAGCAGTACTTC.

The V and J genes are TRBV20-1 and TRBJ1-5; 7 nucleotides agree with TRBD1. The CDR3 runs 15 residues. J was trimmed by 3 bases and V by 5 bases; bases with no gene match: 10. Germline V lookup: CDR1 DFQATT, CDR2 SNEGSKA (reference sequence). The CDR3 nucleotides read TGCAGTGCTCCGCCCCCAGGGGGAGACAATCAGCCCCAGCATTTT. This gives the protein CSAPPPGGDNQPQHF.

V gene TRBV6-2 or TRBV6-3 combines with J gene TRBJ2-1; a possible D gene is TRBD2 (6 bases). Trimming shortened V by 8 bases and J by 2 bases, and 19 bases separated the two germline ends. This CDR3 spans 16 amino acids. Germline CDR1 reads MNHEY; CDR2 reads SVGEGT. This CDR3 reads CASCKGRGGTYNEQFF. The CDR3 nucleotides read TGTGCCAGCTGTAAGGGCCGTGGGGGGACCTACAATGAGCAGTTCTTC.

J is TRBJ1-3 and V is TRBV13, with D uncertain. The CDR3 length is 11 residues. V lost 7 bases to trimming and J lost 0 bases, with 1 base between them. The germline gives CDR1 PRHDT, CDR2 FYEKMQ (reference sequence). The CDR3, as DNA: TGTGCCAGCACCTCTGGAAACACCATATATTTT. It is translated as CASTSGNTIYF.

The table lists this clonotype with a few counts. V gene TRBV15 combines with J gene TRBJ2-3; D remains ambiguous. The CDR3 is 14 residues long. Germline CDR1 reads LNHNV; CDR2 reads YYDKDF (reference sequence). V was cut by 3 bases and J by 6 bases, with 13 bases left in between. CDR3 sequence: CATSSPWGKDTQYF. As DNA, the CDR3 is TGTGCCACCAGCAGTCCCTGGGGTAAGGATACGCAGTATTTT.

The rearrangement links TRBV18 to TRBJ1-2; D unresolved. The CDR3 loop spans 13 amino acids. V lost 3 bases and J lost 2, with 7 bases in between. From germline, CDR1 is KGHSH and CDR2 LQKENI. The CDR3 region has the DNA TGTGCCAGCTCACCCACAATGAACTATGGCTACACCTTC. Translated: CASSPTMNYGYTF.